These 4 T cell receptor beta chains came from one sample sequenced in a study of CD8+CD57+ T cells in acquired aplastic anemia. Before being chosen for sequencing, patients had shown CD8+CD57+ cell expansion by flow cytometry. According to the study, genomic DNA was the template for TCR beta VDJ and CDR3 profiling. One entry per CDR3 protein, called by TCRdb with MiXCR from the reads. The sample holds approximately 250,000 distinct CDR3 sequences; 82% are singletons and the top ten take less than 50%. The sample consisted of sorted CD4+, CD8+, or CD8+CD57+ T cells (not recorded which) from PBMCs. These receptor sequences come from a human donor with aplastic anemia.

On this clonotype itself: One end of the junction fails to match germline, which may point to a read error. CDR3 region: CASTPGSTYNEQFF. The CDR3 bases are TGTGCCAGTACCCCCGGGTCAACCTACAACGAGCAGTTCTTC. The chain has TRBV19 and TRBJ2-1; D gene ambiguous. This CDR3 spans 14 amino acids. Germline V lookup: CDR1 LNHDA, CDR2 SQIVND (reference sequence).

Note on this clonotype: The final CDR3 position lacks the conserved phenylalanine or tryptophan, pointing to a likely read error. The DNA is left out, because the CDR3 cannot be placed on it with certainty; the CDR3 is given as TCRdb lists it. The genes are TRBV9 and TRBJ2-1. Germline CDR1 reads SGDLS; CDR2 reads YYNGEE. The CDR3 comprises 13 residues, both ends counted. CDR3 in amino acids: CASSEGGIGYTFV.

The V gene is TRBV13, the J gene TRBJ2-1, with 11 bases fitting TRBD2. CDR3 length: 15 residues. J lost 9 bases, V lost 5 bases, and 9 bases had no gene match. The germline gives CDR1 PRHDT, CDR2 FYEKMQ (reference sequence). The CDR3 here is CASSDGTSGGGEQFF. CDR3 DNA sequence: TGTGCCAGCAGCGATGGTACTAGCGGGGGTGGTGAGCAGTTCTTC.

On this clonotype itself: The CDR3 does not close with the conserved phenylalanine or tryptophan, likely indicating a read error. CDR3 nucleotides: TGTGCCACCGGGACTAGCGGGAGTAGGGAATGGCAGTTCCTC. Amino acids: CATGTSGSREWQFL. V usage is TRBV24-1 and J usage is TRBJ2-1; TRBD2 matches 14 bases. J gave up 12 bases and V 9 bases, and 9 bases lay outside the gene matches. Per germline, CDR1 KGHDR and CDR2 SFDVKD. The CDR3 loop spans 14 amino acids.